Below are 26 T cell receptor beta chains sequenced from a single sample in a study of cytomegalovirus exposure and HLA in healthy donors. This PCR relied on a set of 60 Vbeta primers and 13 Jbeta primers. Produced via immunoSEQ multiplex PCR; TCRdb's table is partial and in-frame only. The sample yields over 120,000 clones, 80% seen once. The specimen was PBMCs. All receptors derive from a woman in her 30s in good health and CMV-seronegative.

The chain combines TRBV28 with TRBJ2-1; 9 bases align to TRBD2. Losses at the gene ends were 7 bases for V and 6 bases for J; bases not matched to a gene: 10. The CDR3 has 15 amino acids. Germline values: CDR1 MDHEN, CDR2 SYDVKM. The CDR3 nucleotides are TGTGCCAGCACCCCGGGACTAGCAACTTTCAATGAGCAGTTCTTC. It encodes CASTPGLATFNEQFF.

The CDR3 spells CASSSPTGSTDTQYF. For the CDR3, the DNA is TGTGCCAGCTCATCTCCGACAGGCTCGACAGATACGCAGTATTTT. This chain joins TRBV18 and TRBJ2-3; D possibly corresponds to TRBD1 (6 bases). The germline CDR1 and CDR2 sequences are KGHSH and LQKENI. This CDR3 has 15 residues. V gave up 5 bases and J gave up 3 bases, with 15 bases separating them.

This clone was seen a handful of times. This chain joins TRBV19 and TRBJ2-7; 7 nucleotides line up with TRBD2. The CDR3 length is 14 residues. Germline CDR1 LNHDA, CDR2 SQIVND (reference sequence). Trimming cost V 4 bases and J 6 bases; bases outside gene matches: 9. The CDR3 spells CASSTNGLAGEQYF. The DNA for the CDR3 is TGTGCCAGTAGTACGAACGGTTTAGCGGGCGAGCAGTACTTC.

The V and J genes are TRBV6-6 and TRBJ1-2, with a weak D call TRBD1 (5 bases). The CDR3 is made up of 15 amino acids. V lost 6 bases and J 4 bases, leaving 18 bases between the germline ends. Germline CDR1 and CDR2: MNHNY and SVGAGI (reference sequence). CDR3 sequence reads: CASSLPDRKPYGYTF. The CDR3 region has the DNA TGTGCCAGCAGCCTGCCTGACAGAAAACCCTATGGCTACACCTTC.

This chain uses TRBV2 with TRBJ2-7, with TRBD2 matching 12 bases. The trim removed 4 bases at V and 5 bases at J, leaving 6 bases unmatched. Germline CDR1 reads SNHLY; CDR2 reads FYNNEI. The CDR3 is made up of 15 amino acids. The CDR3 spells CASSARLAGDHEQYF. The CDR3 nucleotides are TGTGCCAGCAGTGCCCGACTAGCGGGGGACCACGAGCAGTACTTC.

The gene calls are TRBV15 and TRBJ2-3; TRBD1 aligns across 10 bases. The germline V gene encodes CDR1 LNHNV and CDR2 YYDKDF (reference sequence). The CDR3 consists of 15 residues. V dropped 5 bases and J dropped 4; count of bases not matched to a gene: 6. The CDR3: CATSVGTGEADTQYF. DNA of the CDR3: TGTGCCACCAGCGTGGGGACAGGGGAGGCAGATACGCAGTATTTT. Together with reference TRBV15 and TRBJ2-3, the CDR3 gives the full variable domain: DAMVIQNPRYQVTQFGKPVTLSCSQTLNHNVMYWYQQKSSQAPKLLFHYYDKDFNNEADTPDNFQSRRPNTSFCFLDIRSPGLGDTAMYLCATSVGTGEADTQYFGPGTRLTVL.

This clone came up once. This chain links TRBV27 with TRBJ2-3, with a weak D call TRBD2 (7 bases). CDR1 and CDR2 (germline): MNHEY, SMNVEV (reference sequence). V lost 5 bases to trimming and J lost 2 bases, with 17 bases between them. The CDR3 runs 16 residues. The CDR3 nucleotides are TGTGCCAGCAGTGCACCGGGGGGCCGGTACACAGATACGCAGTATTTT. Translated: CASSAPGGRYTDTQYF.

The chain has TRBV19 and TRBJ1-1, with D hard to call. V lost 3 bases and J lost 0, with 5 bases in between. The CDR3 is made up of 13 amino acids. Per the germline V gene, CDR1 is LNHDA and CDR2 is SQIVND (reference sequence). The CDR3 loop reads CASSISVNTEAFF. The CDR3 nucleotides are TGTGCCAGTAGTATCTCTGTGAACACTGAAGCTTTCTTT.

V and J are TRBV30 and TRBJ1-1; TRBD1 is a possible D gene (6 bases). Germline CDR1 GTSNPN, CDR2 SVGIG (reference sequence). The CDR3 spans 14 residues. The V and J ends lost 4 bases and 1 base respectively, with 13 bases between them. This CDR3 is CAWIPDRRNTEAFF. Here the CDR3 DNA reads TGTGCCTGGATCCCCGACAGGAGGAACACTGAAGCTTTCTTT.

This clone appeared a single time. The V call is TRBV2, the J call TRBJ2-3; 9 nucleotides agree with TRBD2. Germline CDR1 and CDR2: SNHLY and FYNNEI. This CDR3 spans 17 amino acids. Trimming took 5 bases from V and 0 from J; bases not matched to a gene: 9. The CDR3 sequence is CASSPTGTSRSTDTQYF. The CDR3, as DNA: TGTGCCAGCAGTCCGACCGGGACTAGCAGAAGCACAGATACGCAGTATTTT.

Here the CDR3 DNA reads TGTGCCAGCAGCTTGTTTGGGTCGGGCGAGCAGTACTTC. It translates to CASSLFGSGEQYF. This chain links TRBV5-4 with TRBJ2-7; D unresolved. Germline V CDR1 and CDR2: SGHNT, YYREEE (reference sequence). The CDR3 extends over 13 amino acids. The germline V and J ends were trimmed by 1 base and 6 bases, with 11 bases remaining between them.

V gene TRBV19 combines with J gene TRBJ2-7; D possibly corresponds to TRBD1 (5 bases). The germline V gene has CDR1 LNHDA and CDR2 SQIVND (reference sequence). The CDR3 covers 16 residues. The V and J ends lost 3 bases and 4 bases respectively, with 19 bases between them. The CDR3 reads CASSITFGRAGYEQYF. The DNA for the CDR3 is TGTGCCAGTAGTATTACTTTTGGCAGGGCCGGATACGAGCAGTACTTC.

The chain couples TRBV11-2 to TRBJ2-1; 8 bases map to TRBD2. V lost 5 bases and J lost 7; bases outside the gene matches: 13. CDR1 is SGHAT, CDR2 FQNNGV, per germline. This CDR3 has 16 amino acids. The CDR3 coding sequence is TGTGCCAGCAGCCCCTTTATCTCGGGAGGGGGGAATGAGCAGTTCTTC. Amino acids: CASSPFISGGGNEQFF.

The chain combines TRBV5-4 with TRBJ2-5, with D tentatively TRBD2 (5 bases). CDR1 and CDR2 (germline): SGHNT, YYREEE (reference sequence). This CDR3 comprises 15 residues. Trimming shortened V by 3 bases and J by 7 bases, and 19 bases separated the two germline ends. The CDR3 nucleotides read TGTGCCAGCAGCTCGGACGGACTCCGTCAGCGGACCCAGTACTTC. This codes for CASSSDGLRQRTQYF.

The chain carries TRBV5-1 and TRBJ1-2; weak D call: TRBD1 (5 bases). Germline CDR1 and CDR2: SGHRS and YFSETQ. The CDR3 runs to 14 residues. The V end lost 0 bases, the J end lost 1 base, and 7 bases lay between the germline ends. CDR3 sequence: CASSLGQGNYGYTF. In nucleotides, the CDR3 is TGCGCCAGCAGCTTGGGGCAGGGTAACTATGGCTACACCTTC.

The chain employs TRBV7-9 and TRBJ1-1; 11 bases are a match to TRBD1. The J segment lost 5 bases and the V segment lost 5 bases, leaving 7 bases of the junction unmatched. CDR1 is SEHNR, CDR2 FQNEAQ, per germline (reference sequence). This CDR3 contains 15 residues. CDR3 sequence (DNA): TGTGCCAGCAGCCGGACAGGGGGCGTGAGAACTGAAGCTTTCTTT. Residues: CASSRTGGVRTEAFF.

V and J are TRBV28 and TRBJ2-1; 7 bases agree with TRBD2. The junction had 14 bases not matched to a gene; V was cut back by 6 bases and J by 9 bases. Looked up from germline, CDR1 is MDHEN and CDR2 is SYDVKM. This CDR3 comprises 15 residues. The CDR3 sequence is CASSPSGGRAGEQFF. CDR3 coding DNA: TGTGCCAGCAGCCCCTCCGGGGGGAGGGCGGGTGAGCAGTTCTTC.

The V call is TRBV28, the J call TRBJ1-2; TRBD1 is a possible D gene (6 bases). Trimming removed 2 bases at V and 5 bases at J, with 15 bases between. The CDR3 length is 15 residues. Germline V CDR1 and CDR2: MDHEN, SYDVKM. CDR3 bases: TGTGCCAGCAGTTTAACCCCAGGGGCAGGTTATGGCTACACCTTC. The encoded protein is CASSLTPGAGYGYTF.

The chain recombines TRBV27 with TRBJ1-4, with D possibly TRBD1 on 6 matching bases. This CDR3 is 14 amino acids long. Trimming shortened V by 4 bases and J by 10 bases, and 16 bases separated the two germline ends. CDR1 and CDR2 from the germline V gene are MNHEY and SMNVEV (reference sequence). CDR3 loop: CASSSTGPLRKLFF. The CDR3, as DNA: TGTGCCAGCAGTTCAACAGGGCCATTGAGAAAACTGTTTTTT.

The rearrangement links TRBV19 to TRBJ1-5; D might be TRBD1 (6 bases). V gave up 6 bases and J gave up 4 bases, with 13 bases separating them. Germline values: CDR1 LNHDA, CDR2 SQIVND (reference sequence). The CDR3 totals 14 residues. CDR3 DNA: TGTGCCAGTAGGCGGACAGATAATAATCAGCCCCAGCATTTT. Translation: CASRRTDNNQPQHF. The full variable domain, in which reference TRBV19 and TRBJ1-5 provide the parts outside the CDR3, is DGGITQSPKYLFRKEGQNVTLSCEQNLNHDAMYWYRQDPGQGLRLIYYSQIVNDFQKGDIAEGYSVSREKKESFPLTVTSAQKNPTAFYLCASRRTDNNQPQHFGDGTRLSIL.

The V call is TRBV19, the J call TRBJ1-3; TRBD1 might be the D (5 bases). Germline V gene sequence: CDR1 LNHDA, CDR2 SQIVND (reference sequence). V was trimmed by 6 bases and J by 4 bases, leaving 16 bases between them. CDR3 length: 15 residues. The CDR3 protein is CASSPFWGRGNTIYF. The CDR3 DNA reads as TGTGCCAGTAGCCCTTTTTGGGGCCGGGGAAACACCATATATTTT.

This sequence joins TRBV6-1 and TRBJ1-1; 7 positions agree with TRBD1. CDR1 is MNHNS, CDR2 SASEGT, per germline. CDR3 length: 13 residues. J lost 3 bases, V lost 3 bases, and 1 base had no gene match. The chain's CDR3 is CASSDTGDTEAFF. The CDR3 bases are TGTGCCAGCAGTGATACAGGGGACACTGAAGCTTTCTTT.

The rearrangement links TRBV13 to TRBJ2-2; 9 bases are shared with TRBD1. The CDR3 is 15 residues long. CDR1 and CDR2 (germline): PRHDT, FYEKMQ (reference sequence). With 5 bases clipped from V and 4 bases from J, the junction kept 5 bases outside the gene matches. The CDR3 sequence: CASSEGTGRTGELFF. CDR3 coding DNA: TGTGCCAGCAGCGAAGGGACAGGGCGCACCGGGGAGCTGTTTTTT.

The chain uses TRBV19 and TRBJ2-7; weak D call: TRBD2 (5 bases). V lost 1 base to trimming and J lost 0 bases, with 13 bases between them. Germline V gene sequence: CDR1 LNHDA, CDR2 SQIVND (reference sequence). This CDR3 spans 16 amino acids. DNA for the CDR3: TGTGCCAGTAGTATAGCTCGAGGAGGCTACTCCTACGAGCAGTACTTC. Its protein is CASSIARGGYSYEQYF.

This clone occurred a few times. The chain has TRBV30 and TRBJ2-2; D uncertain. CDR3 length: 14 residues. Looked up from germline, CDR1 is GTSNPN and CDR2 is SVGIG (reference sequence). V dropped 0 bases and J dropped 0 bases, with 5 bases sitting between them. The CDR3 here is CAWSVTANTGELFF. In DNA, the CDR3 is TGTGCCTGGAGTGTAACAGCGAACACCGGGGAGCTGTTTTTT.

V gene TRBV6-1 combines with J gene TRBJ2-1, with 7 bases identical to TRBD2. Germline V CDR1 and CDR2: MNHNS, SASEGT. The V and J ends lost 0 bases and 15 bases, in that order; junction bases with no gene match: 23. The CDR3 spans 18 residues. The CDR3 sequence: CASSEALEPGLNFIGPFF. CDR3 DNA sequence: TGTGCCAGCAGTGAAGCGCTGGAACCGGGACTAAACTTTATCGGTCCGTTCTTC.